This T cell receptor beta chain comes out of a study of control samples from healthy donors and cancer patients. The table came from immunoSEQ multiplex PCR; TCRdb's copy has only in-frame clones and leaves some out. The data show about 40,000 clones, more than 85% seen once. The length of the CDR3 is 15 residues. V lost 3 bases and J 7 bases, leaving 13 bases between the germline ends. Germline CDR1 is LNHDA and CDR2 is SQIVND (reference sequence). The J gene is TRBJ1-6, the V gene TRBV19; perhaps TRBD1 as D (6 bases). The clonotype was recovered from a woman aged 50 to 60 in good health. The sequencing sample was made of blood. The CDR3: CASSIIRTANSPLHF. The CDR3 nucleotides are TGTGCCAGTAGTATTATCAGGACAGCGAATTCACCCCTCCACTTT.